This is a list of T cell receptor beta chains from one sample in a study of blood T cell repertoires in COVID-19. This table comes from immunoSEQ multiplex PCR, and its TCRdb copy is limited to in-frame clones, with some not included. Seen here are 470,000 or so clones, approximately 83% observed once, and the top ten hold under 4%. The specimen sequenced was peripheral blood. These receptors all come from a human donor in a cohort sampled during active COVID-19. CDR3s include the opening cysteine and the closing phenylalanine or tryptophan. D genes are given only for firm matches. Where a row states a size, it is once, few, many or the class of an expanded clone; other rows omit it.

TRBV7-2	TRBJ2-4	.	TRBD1	CASSRNPTGGKNIQYF	TGTGCCAGCAGCCGGAATCCGACAGGGGGGAAAAACATTCAGTACTTC
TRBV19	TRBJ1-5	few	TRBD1	CASSTDRQGGNQPQHF	TGTGCCAGTAGTACGGATCGACAGGGCGGCAATCAGCCCCAGCATTTT
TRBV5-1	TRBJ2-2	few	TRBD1	CASSLRTGTGGTGELFF	TGCGCCAGCAGCTTGCGGACCGGGACAGGGGGTACCGGGGAGCTGTTTTTT
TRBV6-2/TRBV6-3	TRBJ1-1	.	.	CASSYQPSEAFF	TGTGCCAGCAGTTACCAACCCAGTGAAGCTTTCTTT
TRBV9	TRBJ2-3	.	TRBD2	CASSPRLAGGGTDTQYF	TGTGCCAGCAGCCCGCGACTAGCGGGAGGAGGCACAGATACGCAGTATTTT
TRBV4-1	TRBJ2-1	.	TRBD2	CAGGPSGRSGEQFF	TGCGCCGGGGGGCCAAGCGGGAGAAGCGGAGAGCAGTTCTTC
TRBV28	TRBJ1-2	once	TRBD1	CASILTGRTYGYTF	TGTGCCAGCATCCTGACAGGGAGAACCTATGGCTACACCTTC
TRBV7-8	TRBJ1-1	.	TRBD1	CASSRGGTAYLNTEAFF	TGTGCCAGCAGCCGGGGCGGGACAGCTTACTTGAACACTGAAGCTTTCTTT
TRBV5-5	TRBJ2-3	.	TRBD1	CASSWGQGADTQYF	TGTGCCAGCAGCTGGGGACAGGGGGCAGATACGCAGTATTTT
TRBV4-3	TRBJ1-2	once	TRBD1	CASSQAGSGGGYGYTF	TGCGCCAGCAGCCAAGCGGGATCAGGGGGCGGATATGGCTACACCTTC
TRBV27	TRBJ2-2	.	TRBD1	CASSRQGATGELFF	TGTGCCAGCAGCCGACAGGGGGCAACCGGGGAGCTGTTTTTT
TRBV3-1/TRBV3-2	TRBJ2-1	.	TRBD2	CASSQDLLAGVADEQFF	TGTGCCAGCAGCCAAGATCTACTAGCGGGAGTAGCGGATGAGCAGTTCTTC
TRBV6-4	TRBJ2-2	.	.	CASSGRLGTGELFF	TGTGCCAGCAGTGGCCGACTAGGTACCGGGGAGCTGTTTTTT
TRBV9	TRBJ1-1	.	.	CASSVLEGVGTEAFF	TGTGCCAGCAGCGTATTAGAGGGCGTGGGCACTGAAGCTTTCTTT
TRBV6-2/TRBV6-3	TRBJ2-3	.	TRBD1	CASSTYSTDRGKRDTQYF	TGTGCCAGCAGTACCTACTCTACGGACAGGGGAAAAAGAGATACGCAGTATTTT
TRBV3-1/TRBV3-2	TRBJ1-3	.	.	CASRDRRFGNTIYF	TGTGCCAGCAGGGACAGACGATTCGGAAACACCATATATTTT
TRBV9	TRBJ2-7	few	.	CASSGPIQSDYEQYF	TGTGCCAGCAGCGGTCCAATCCAGTCAGACTACGAGCAGTACTTC
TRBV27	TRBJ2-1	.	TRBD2	CASRGRRTSGSNEQFF	TGTGCCAGCAGAGGCAGAAGGACTAGCGGGAGCAATGAGCAGTTCTTC
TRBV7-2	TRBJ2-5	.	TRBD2	CASSNPSSGTETQYF	TGTGCCAGCAGCAACCCTTCTAGCGGGACTGAGACCCAGTACTTC
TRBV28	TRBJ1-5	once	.	CASSFGGQPQHF	TGTGCCAGCAGTTTCGGGGGTCAGCCCCAGCATTTT
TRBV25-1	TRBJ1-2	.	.	CASSQGSGGYTF	TGTGCCAGCAGTCAGGGTTCAGGGGGCTACACCTTC
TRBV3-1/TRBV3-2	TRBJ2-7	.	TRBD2	CASSQVPGTRLDF	TGTGCCAGCAGCCAGGTCCCCGGGACTAGACTCGACTTC
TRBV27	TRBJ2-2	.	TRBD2	CASSPQGLAGGSTGELFF	TGTGCCAGCAGTCCTCAGGGACTAGCGGGAGGAAGCACCGGGGAGCTGTTTTTT